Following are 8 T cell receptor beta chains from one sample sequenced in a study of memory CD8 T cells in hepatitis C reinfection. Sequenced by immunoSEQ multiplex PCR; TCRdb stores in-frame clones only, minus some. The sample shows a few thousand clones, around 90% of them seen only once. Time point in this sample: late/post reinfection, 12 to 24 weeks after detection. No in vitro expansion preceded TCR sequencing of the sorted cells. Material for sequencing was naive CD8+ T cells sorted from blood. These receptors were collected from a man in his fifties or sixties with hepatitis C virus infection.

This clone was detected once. For the CDR3, the DNA is TGTGCCAGCAGTGGGACTAGGGGATCCTACGAGCAGTACTTC. Its protein product is CASSGTRGSYEQYF. This sequence joins TRBV28 and TRBJ2-7; the match to TRBD2 covers 8 bases. V dropped 5 bases and J dropped 1; count of bases not matched to a gene: 4. Per germline, CDR1 MDHEN and CDR2 SYDVKM. This CDR3 spans 14 amino acids.

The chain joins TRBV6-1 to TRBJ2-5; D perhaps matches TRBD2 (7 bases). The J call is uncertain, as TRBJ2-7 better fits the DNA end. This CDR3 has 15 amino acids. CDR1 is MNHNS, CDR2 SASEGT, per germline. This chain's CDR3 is CATGKHAGASYEQYF. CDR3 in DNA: TGTGCCACCGGGAAGCATGCGGGGGCCTCCTACGAGCAGTACTTC.

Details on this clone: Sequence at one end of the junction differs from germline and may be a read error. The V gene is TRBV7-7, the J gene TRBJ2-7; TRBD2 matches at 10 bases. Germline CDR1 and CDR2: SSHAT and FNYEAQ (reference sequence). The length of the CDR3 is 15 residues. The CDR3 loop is CASSPLAGTSYEQYF. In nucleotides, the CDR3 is TGTGCTAGCAGCCCACTAGCGGGAACCTCCTACGAGCAGTACTTC.

CDR3 DNA: TGTGCCAGCAGCTTAATTAGCGGGCCCACCGGGGAGCTGTTTTTT. As protein: CASSLISGPTGELFF. This chain links TRBV7-6 with TRBJ2-2, with 7 bases fitting TRBD2. V was clipped by 2 bases and J by 4 bases; unmatched bases: 4. Germline lookup yields CDR1 SGHVS and CDR2 FNYEAQ. The CDR3 totals 15 residues. Variable domain in full (rest from reference TRBV7-6 and TRBJ2-2): GAGVSQSPRYKVTKRGQDVALRCDPISGHVSLYWYRQALGQGPEFLTYFNYEAQQDKSGLPNDRFSAERPEGSISTLTIQRTEQRDSAMYRCASSLISGPTGELFFGEGSRLTVL.

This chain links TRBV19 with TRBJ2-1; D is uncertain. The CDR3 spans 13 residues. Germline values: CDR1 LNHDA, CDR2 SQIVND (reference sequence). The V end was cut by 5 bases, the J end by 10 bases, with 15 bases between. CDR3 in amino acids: CASSLIQTNEQFF. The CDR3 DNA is TGTGCCAGTAGTCTAATACAAACTAACGAGCAGTTCTTC. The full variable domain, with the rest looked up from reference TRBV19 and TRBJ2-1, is DGGITQSPKYLFRKEGQNVTLSCEQNLNHDAMYWYRQDPGQGLRLIYYSQIVNDFQKGDIAEGYSVSREKKESFPLTVTSAQKNPTAFYLCASSLIQTNEQFFGPGTRLTVL.

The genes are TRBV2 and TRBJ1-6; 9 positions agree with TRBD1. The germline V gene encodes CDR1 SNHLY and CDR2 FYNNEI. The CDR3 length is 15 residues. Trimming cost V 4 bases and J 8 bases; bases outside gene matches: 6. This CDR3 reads CASSVTGGLDSPLHF. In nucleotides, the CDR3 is TGTGCCAGCAGTGTAACAGGGGGCTTGGATTCACCCCTCCACTTT.

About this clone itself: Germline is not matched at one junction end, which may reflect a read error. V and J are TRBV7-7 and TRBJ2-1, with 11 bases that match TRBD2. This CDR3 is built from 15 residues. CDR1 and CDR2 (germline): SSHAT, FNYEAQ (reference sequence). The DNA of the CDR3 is TGTGCTAGCAGCTTGGCGAGGACTAGCGGGAATGAGCAGTTCTTC. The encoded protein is CASSLARTSGNEQFF.

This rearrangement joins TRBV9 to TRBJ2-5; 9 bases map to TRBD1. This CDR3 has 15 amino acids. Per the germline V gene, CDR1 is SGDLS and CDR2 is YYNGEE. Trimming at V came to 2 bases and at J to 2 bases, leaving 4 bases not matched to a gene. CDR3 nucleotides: TGTGCCAGCAGCGTTACAGGGGGCATTCAAGAGACCCAGTACTTC. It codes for CASSVTGGIQETQYF.